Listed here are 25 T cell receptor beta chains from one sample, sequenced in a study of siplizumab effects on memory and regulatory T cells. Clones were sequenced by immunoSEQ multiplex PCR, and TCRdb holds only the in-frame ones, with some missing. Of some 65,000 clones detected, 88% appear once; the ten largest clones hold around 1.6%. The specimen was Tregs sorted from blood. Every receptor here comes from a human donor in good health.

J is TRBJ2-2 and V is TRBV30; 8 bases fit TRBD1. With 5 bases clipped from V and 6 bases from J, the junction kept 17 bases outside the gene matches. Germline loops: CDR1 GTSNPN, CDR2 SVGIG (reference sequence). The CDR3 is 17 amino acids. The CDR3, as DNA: TGTGCCTGGGACCCCCGGGACAGGATTTTGTATGCCGGGGAGCTGTTTTTT. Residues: CAWDPRDRILYAGELFF.

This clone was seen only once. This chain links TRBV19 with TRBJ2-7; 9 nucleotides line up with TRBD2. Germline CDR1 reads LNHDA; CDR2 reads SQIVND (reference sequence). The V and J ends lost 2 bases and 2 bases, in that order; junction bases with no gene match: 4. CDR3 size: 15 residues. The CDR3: CASSIQAGGTYEQYF. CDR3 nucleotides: TGTGCCAGTAGTATACAAGCGGGAGGAACCTACGAGCAGTACTTC.

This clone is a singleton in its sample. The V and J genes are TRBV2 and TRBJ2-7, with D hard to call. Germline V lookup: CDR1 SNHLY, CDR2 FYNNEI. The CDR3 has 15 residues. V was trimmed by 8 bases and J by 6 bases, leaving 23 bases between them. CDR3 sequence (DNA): TGTGCCAGCGGTCTGACTCGCAGCGTCTCGAGCGAGCAGTACTTC. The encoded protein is CASGLTRSVSSEQYF.

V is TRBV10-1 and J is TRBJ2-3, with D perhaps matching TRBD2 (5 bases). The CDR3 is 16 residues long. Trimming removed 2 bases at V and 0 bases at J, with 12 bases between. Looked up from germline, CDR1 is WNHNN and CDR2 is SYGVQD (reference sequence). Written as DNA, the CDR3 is TGCGCCAGCAGTGAGAGAGCGGTTTCGAGCACAGATACGCAGTATTTT. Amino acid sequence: CASSERAVSSTDTQYF.

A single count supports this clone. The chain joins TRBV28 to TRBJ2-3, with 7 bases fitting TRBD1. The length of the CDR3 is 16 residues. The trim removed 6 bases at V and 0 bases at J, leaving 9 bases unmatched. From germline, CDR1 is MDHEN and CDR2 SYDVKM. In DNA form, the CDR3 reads TGTGCCAGCAGAAAACTACCGGGACAGAGCACAGATACGCAGTATTTT. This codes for CASRKLPGQSTDTQYF.

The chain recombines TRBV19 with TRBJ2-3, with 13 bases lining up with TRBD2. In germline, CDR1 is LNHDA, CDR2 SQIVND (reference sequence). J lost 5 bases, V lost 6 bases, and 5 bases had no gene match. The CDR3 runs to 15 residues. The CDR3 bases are TGTGCCAGTAGCGGACTAGCGGGAGCAATAGATACGCAGTATTTT. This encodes CASSGLAGAIDTQYF.

The CDR3 spells CASSYGTTLSGQYF. As DNA, the CDR3 is TGTGCCAGCAGTTACGGGACTACATTAAGTGGGCAGTACTTC. V usage is TRBV6-5 and J usage is TRBJ2-7; 7 bases fit TRBD2. J gave up 9 bases and V 2 bases, and 10 bases lay outside the gene matches. Germline V gene sequence: CDR1 MNHEY, CDR2 SVGAGI. This CDR3 region has 14 residues.

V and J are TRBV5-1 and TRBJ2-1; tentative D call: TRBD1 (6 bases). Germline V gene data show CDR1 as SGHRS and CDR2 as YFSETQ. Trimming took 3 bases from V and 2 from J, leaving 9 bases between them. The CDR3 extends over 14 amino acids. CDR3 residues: CASSSRGTYNEQFF. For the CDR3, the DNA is TGCGCCAGCAGCTCCAGGGGCACCTACAATGAGCAGTTCTTC.

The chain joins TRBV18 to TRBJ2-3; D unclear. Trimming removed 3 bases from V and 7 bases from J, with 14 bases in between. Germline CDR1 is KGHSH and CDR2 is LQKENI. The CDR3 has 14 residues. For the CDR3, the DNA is TGTGCCAGCTCACCGAGTCAGGAGCATTATACGCAGTATTTT. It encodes CASSPSQEHYTQYF. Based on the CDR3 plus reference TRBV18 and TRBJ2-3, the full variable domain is NAGVMQNPRHLVRRRGQEARLRCSPMKGHSHVYWYRQLPEEGLKFMVYLQKENIIDESGMPKERFSAEFPKEGPSILRIQQVVRGDSAAYFCASSPSQEHYTQYFGPGTRLTVL.

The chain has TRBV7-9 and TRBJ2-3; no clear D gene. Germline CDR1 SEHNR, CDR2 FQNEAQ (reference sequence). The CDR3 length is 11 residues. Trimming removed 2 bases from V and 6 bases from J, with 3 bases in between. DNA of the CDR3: TGTGCCAGCAGCTTACTTGATACGCAGTATTTT. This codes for CASSLLDTQYF.

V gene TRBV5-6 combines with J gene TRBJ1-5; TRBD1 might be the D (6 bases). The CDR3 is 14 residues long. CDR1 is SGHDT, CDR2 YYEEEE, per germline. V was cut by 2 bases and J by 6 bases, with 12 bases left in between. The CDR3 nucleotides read TGTGCCAGCAGCTTTGGGAGGGGGGGTCAGCCCCAGCATTTT. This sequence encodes CASSFGRGGQPQHF. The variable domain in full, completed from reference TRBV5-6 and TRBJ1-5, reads DAGVTQSPTHLIKTRGQQVTLRCSPKSGHDTVSWYQQALGQGPQFIFQYYEEEERQRGNFPDRFSGHQFPNYSSELNVNALLLGDSALYLCASSFGRGGQPQHFGDGTRLSIL.

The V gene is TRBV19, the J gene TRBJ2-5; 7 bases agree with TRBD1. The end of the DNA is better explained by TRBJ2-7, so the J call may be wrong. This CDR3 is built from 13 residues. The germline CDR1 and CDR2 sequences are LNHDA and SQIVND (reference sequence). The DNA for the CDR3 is TGTGCCAGTAAACCCGGGGACAGCTACGAGCAGTACTTC. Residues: CASKPGDSYEQYF.

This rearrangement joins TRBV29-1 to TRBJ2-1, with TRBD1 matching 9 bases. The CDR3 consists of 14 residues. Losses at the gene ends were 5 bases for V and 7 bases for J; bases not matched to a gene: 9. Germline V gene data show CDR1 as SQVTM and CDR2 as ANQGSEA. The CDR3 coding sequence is TGCAGCGTTCCATGGGGGACAGGGATGAATGAGCAGTTCTTC. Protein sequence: CSVPWGTGMNEQFF.

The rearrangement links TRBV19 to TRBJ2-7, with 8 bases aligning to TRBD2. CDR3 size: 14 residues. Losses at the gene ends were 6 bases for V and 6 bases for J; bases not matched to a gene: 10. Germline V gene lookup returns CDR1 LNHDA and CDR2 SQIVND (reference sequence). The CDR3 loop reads CASSPAGVMGEQYF. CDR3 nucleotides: TGTGCCAGTAGCCCAGCGGGAGTCATGGGCGAGCAGTACTTC.

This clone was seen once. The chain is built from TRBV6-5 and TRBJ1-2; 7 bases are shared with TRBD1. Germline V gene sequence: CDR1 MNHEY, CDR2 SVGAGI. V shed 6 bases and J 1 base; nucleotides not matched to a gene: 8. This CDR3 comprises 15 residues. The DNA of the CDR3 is TGTGCCAGCAGACCTTCAGGGGGTTTTAACTATGGCTACACCTTC. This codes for CASRPSGGFNYGYTF.

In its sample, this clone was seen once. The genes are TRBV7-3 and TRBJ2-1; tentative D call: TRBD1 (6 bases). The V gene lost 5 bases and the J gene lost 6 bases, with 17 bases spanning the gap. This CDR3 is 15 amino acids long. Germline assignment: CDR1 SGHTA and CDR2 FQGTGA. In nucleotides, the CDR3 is TGTGCCAGCAGCGGAACAGGGATTCTTTCCAATGAGCAGTTCTTC. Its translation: CASSGTGILSNEQFF.

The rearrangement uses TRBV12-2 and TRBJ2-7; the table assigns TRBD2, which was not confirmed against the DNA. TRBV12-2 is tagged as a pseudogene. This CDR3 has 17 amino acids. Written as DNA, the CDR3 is TGTGCAAGTCGCTTAGGGGAGGAAGGTGGAGTGCCCTACGAGCAGTACTTC. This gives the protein CASRLGEEGGVPYEQYF.

The CDR3 DNA sequence: TGCGCCAGCAGCTTAAGATGGGACGGCCAATCCTACTTC. Translated, it gives CASSLRWDGQSYF. The J gene is TRBJ2-5, the V gene TRBV5-1, with D possibly being TRBD1 or TRBD2 (5 bases each). This CDR3 has 13 residues. Germline CDR1 SGHRS, CDR2 YFSETQ. V was shortened by 2 bases and J by 14 bases, with 19 bases between the two germline ends.

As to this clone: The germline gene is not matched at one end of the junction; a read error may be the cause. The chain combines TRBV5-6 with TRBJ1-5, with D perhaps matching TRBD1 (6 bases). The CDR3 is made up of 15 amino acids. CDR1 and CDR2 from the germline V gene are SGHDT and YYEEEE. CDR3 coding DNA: TGTGCCGGCAGCTTGAGTGGGGGCCACTATCAGCCCCAGCATTTT. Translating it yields CAGSLSGGHYQPQHF.

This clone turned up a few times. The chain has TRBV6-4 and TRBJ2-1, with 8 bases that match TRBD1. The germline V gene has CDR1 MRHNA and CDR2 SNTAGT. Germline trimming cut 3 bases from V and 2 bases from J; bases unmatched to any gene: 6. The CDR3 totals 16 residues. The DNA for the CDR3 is TGTGCCAGCAGTGAATTGACAGGGGTCCCCTACAATGAGCAGTTCTTC. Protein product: CASSELTGVPYNEQFF.

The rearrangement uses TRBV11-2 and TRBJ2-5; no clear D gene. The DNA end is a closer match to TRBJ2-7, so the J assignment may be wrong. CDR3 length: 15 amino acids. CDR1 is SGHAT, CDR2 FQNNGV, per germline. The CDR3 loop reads CASSSLGRRGGEQYF. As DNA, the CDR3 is TGTGCCAGCAGCTCCCTAGGACGTCGAGGCGGCGAGCAGTACTTC.

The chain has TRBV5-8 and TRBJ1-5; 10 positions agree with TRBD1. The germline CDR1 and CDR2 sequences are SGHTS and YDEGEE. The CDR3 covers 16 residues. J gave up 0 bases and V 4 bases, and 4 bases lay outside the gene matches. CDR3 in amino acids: CASSLGQGGSNQPQHF. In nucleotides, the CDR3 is TGTGCCAGCAGCCTAGGACAGGGGGGTAGCAATCAGCCCCAGCATTTT.

The CDR3 sequence is CASSLDTGNTEAFF. CDR3 bases: TGTGCCAGCAGCTTAGATACAGGAAACACTGAAGCTTTCTTT. The chain combines TRBV11-3 with TRBJ1-1; a weak D match, TRBD1 (5 bases). From germline, CDR1 is SGHNT and CDR2 YENEEA. V lost 0 bases to trimming and J lost 2 bases, with 7 bases between them. The CDR3 spans 14 residues. Variable domain in full (rest from reference TRBV11-3 and TRBJ1-1): EAGVVQSPRYKIIEKKQPVAFWCNPISGHNTLYWYLQNLGQGPELLIRYENEEAVDDSQLPKDRFSAERLKGVDSTLKIQPAELGDSAVYLCASSLDTGNTEAFFGQGTRLTVV.

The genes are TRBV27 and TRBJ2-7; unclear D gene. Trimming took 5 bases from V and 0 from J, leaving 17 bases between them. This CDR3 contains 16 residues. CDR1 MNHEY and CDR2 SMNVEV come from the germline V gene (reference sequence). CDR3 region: CASSPSFSHLSYEQYF. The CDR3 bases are TGTGCCAGCAGTCCCTCCTTCTCCCACCTCTCCTACGAGCAGTACTTC.

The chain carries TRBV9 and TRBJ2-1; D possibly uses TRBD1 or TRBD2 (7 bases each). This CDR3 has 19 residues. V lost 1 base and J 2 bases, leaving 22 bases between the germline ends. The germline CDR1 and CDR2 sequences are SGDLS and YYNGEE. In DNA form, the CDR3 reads TGTGCCAGCAGCGTATCGACAGGGCTGGCGGGAGAACCCTACAATGAGCAGTTCTTC. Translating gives CASSVSTGLAGEPYNEQFF.